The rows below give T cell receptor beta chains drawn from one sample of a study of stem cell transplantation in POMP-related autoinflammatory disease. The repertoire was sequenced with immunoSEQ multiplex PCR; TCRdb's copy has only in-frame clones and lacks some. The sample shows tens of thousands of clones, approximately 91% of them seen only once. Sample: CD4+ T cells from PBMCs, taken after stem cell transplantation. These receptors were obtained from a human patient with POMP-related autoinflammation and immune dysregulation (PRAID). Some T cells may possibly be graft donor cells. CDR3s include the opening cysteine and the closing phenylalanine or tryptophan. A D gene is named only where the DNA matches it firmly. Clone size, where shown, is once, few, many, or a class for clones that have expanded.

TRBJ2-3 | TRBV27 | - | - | CASSYGQRTSQYF | TGTGCCAGCAGTTACGGACAGCGAACTTCGCAGTATTTT
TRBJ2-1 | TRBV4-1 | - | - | CASSPGNEQFF | TGCGCCAGCAGCCCCGGCAATGAGCAGTTCTTC
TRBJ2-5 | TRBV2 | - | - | CASSVVRGETQYF | TGTGCCAGCAGTGTCGTGAGGGGAGAGACCCAGTACTTC
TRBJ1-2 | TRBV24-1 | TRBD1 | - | CATSEGTGGDGYTF | TGTGCCACCAGTGAAGGGACAGGGGGCGATGGCTACACCTTC
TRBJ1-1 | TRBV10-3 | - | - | CAISEFAASNTEAFF | TGTGCCATCAGTGAGTTTGCGGCCAGTAACACTGAAGCTTTCTTT
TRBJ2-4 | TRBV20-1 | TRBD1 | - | CSASRQGGENIQYF | TGCAGTGCTAGTCGACAGGGGGGGGAAAACATTCAGTACTTC
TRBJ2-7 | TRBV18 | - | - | CASSPRGGGEQYF | TGTGCCAGCTCACCGAGGGGGGGCGGGGAGCAGTACTTC
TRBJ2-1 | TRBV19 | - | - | CASSIAAQGYNEQFF | TGTGCCAGTAGTATCGCAGCGCAGGGGTACAATGAGCAGTTCTTC
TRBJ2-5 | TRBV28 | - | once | CASSLPGMETQYF | TGTGCCAGCAGTTTACCGGGGATGGAGACCCAGTACTTC
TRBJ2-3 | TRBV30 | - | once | CAWSPQSNTQYF | TGTGCCTGGAGCCCCCAATCAAATACGCAGTATTTT
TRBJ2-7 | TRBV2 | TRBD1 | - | CASSERTGRSYEQYF | TGTGCCAGCAGTGAAAGGACAGGGAGGAGCTACGAGCAGTACTTC
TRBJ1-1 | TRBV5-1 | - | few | CASSLEDGLNTEAFF | TGCGCCAGCAGCTTGGAGGACGGTTTGAACACTGAAGCTTTCTTT
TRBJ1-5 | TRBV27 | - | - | CASSFVLNQPQHF | TGTGCCAGCAGTTTTGTACTCAATCAGCCCCAGCATTTT
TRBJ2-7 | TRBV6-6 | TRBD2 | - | CASSGGTSGTFYEQYF | TGTGCCAGCAGTGGAGGGACTAGCGGGACTTTCTACGAGCAGTACTTC
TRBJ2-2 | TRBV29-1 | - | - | CSVDQGQSSGELFF | TGCAGCGTTGATCAAGGACAGTCGTCGGGGGAGCTGTTTTTT
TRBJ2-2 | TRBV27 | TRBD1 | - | CASSYAGTGVIGELFF | TGTGCCAGCAGTTACGCCGGGACAGGGGTAATCGGGGAGCTGTTTTTT
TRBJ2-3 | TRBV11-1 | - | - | CASSLDLRGTDTQYF | TGTGCCAGCAGCTTAGACTTACGGGGCACAGATACGCAGTATTTT
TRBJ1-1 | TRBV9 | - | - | CASSVSGRNTEAFF | TGTGCCAGCAGCGTCTCTGGGAGAAACACTGAAGCTTTCTTT
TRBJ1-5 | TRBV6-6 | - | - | CASSYGNQPQHF | TGTGCCAGCAGTTACGGGAATCAGCCCCAGCATTTT
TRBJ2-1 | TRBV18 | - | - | CASSPQVAINEQFF | TGTGCCAGCTCACCCCAAGTTGCAATAAATGAGCAGTTCTTC
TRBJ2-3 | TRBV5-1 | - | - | CASSLHNTDTQYF | TGCGCCAGCAGCTTGCATAACACAGATACGCAGTATTTT
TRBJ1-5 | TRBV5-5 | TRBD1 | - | CASSYRQGLIQPQHF | TGTGCCAGCAGCTACCGACAGGGCCTAATTCAGCCCCAGCATTTT